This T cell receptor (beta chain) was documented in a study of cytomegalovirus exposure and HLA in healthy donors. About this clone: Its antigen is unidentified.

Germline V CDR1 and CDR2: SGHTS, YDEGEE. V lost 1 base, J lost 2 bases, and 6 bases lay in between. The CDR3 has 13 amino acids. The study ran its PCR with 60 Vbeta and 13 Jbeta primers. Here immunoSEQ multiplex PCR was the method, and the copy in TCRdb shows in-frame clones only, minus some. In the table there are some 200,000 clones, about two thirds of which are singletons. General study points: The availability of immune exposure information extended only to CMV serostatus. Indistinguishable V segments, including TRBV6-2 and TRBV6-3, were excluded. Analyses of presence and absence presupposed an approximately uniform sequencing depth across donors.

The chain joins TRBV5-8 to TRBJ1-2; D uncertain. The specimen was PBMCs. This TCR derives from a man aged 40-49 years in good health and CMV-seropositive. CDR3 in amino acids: CASSLRQNYGYTF. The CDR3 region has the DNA TGTGCCAGCAGCTTGCGCCAGAACTATGGCTACACCTTC.